This TCR beta chain was sequenced for a study of blood T cell repertoires in COVID-19. Study details: COVID-19 samples collected from the United States, Italy and Spain covered acute and convalescent phases. T cells, B-cell-depleted T cells, or PBMCs provided the cDNA or gDNA that served as material.

In Seattle, patients joined the study during active infection and were tracked longitudinally. In the original workflow: For nucleated cells, counts were estimated from reference gene primer amplification. The data were produced by immunoSEQ multiplex PCR, yet TCRdb's version contains in-frame clones alone and is incomplete. For V, J and clone size, that table is used; D and trimming come from the DNA. The table includes about 68,000 clones, roughly 90% detected once. Looked up from germline, CDR1 is SGHTA and CDR2 is FQGNSA. This CDR3 spans 14 amino acids. V lost 2 bases and J lost 0, with 8 bases in between.

The receptor comes from a man aged 40-49 years with COVID-19, enrolled during active disease. This chain uses TRBV7-2 with TRBJ2-7; D remains ambiguous. Sequenced: peripheral blood. CDR3: CASSLSSYSYEQYF. Written as DNA, the CDR3 is TGTGCCAGCAGCTTATCGTCTTACTCCTACGAGCAGTACTTC.